The rows below give T cell receptor beta chains drawn from one sample of a study of early T cells in non-severe SARS-CoV-2 infection. TCRdb used MiXCR to reprocess the 5' RACE reads, holding one entry per CDR3 protein. The data show 60,000 to 75,000 distinct CDR3 sequences, roughly 12% seen once. The sample consisted of whole blood. These receptor sequences come from an adult who was a healthcare worker with PCR-confirmed SARS-CoV-2 infection or an uninfected control (not recorded which). Each CDR3 is given without its conserved first and last residue.

j_call	v_call	cdr3_length	cdr3_aa
TRBJ1-1	TRBV10-3	10	AYGPREGEAF
TRBJ1-1	TRBV2	11	ASAPGTATEAF
TRBJ2-3	TRBV12-3/TRBV12-4	11	ASETSGTDTQY
TRBJ1-1	TRBV5-5	11	ASSFRQNTEAF
TRBJ2-3	TRBV20-1	12	SASHGRGTDTQY
TRBJ2-2	TRBV7-7	13	ASSLDGANTGELF
TRBJ2-5	TRBV28	12	ASSVSGNQETQY
TRBJ2-5	TRBV7-6	12	ASSLVSGQQTQY
TRBJ2-5	TRBV2	13	ASSPLAGGPKTQY
TRBJ2-7	TRBV29-1	12	SVHSGTGVYEQY
TRBJ2-5	TRBV20-1	14	SARDIERGDQETQY